Here is one T cell receptor (beta chain) with its context. Its matching antigen is unknown. There were TCR beta CDR3 regions amplified from RNA transcripts. During a first-round RT-PCR of the TCR CDR3, the HTBI primer set was used. MiXCR, applied by TCRdb to the multiplex PCR reads, yields one record per CDR3 protein. The sample consists of roughly 720,000 distinct CDR3 sequences, 17% of them appearing once. This specimen comes from a study of T cells in Graves' hyperthyroidism and ophthalmopathy. Study-level results: Ophthalmopathy, as predicted by the model, came a median roughly 6.8 months after the prediction.

Those with hyperthyroidism were 18 to 65 years old, newly diagnosed, and ill for under 2 months. PBMCs were sourced from less than 13 ml fresh peripheral blood. The TCR was taken from a man between 45 and 60 years old with Graves' hyperthyroidism. The specimen sequenced was blood.

CDR3: CASSFTGTEHSPLHF. The CDR3 coding sequence is TGCGCCAGCAGTTTTACAGGAACCGAGCACTCACCCCTCCACTTT. The chain couples TRBV5-1 to TRBJ1-6, with D maybe TRBD1 (5 bases). The germline gives CDR1 SGHRS, CDR2 YFSETQ. This CDR3 is built from 15 residues. Trimming shortened V by 5 bases and J by 10 bases, and 19 bases separated the two germline ends.